This T cell receptor (beta chain) came from a study of blood T cell repertoires in COVID-19. Study details: Two negative PCRs, clearance, or symptom resolution were required of recovered Cohort 3 donors.

V was clipped by 0 bases and J by 5 bases, with 13 bases between them. The germline gives CDR1 SEHNR, CDR2 FQNEAQ (reference sequence). The CDR3 loop spans 15 amino acids. TCRdb keeps only in-frame clones here, not all; method: immunoSEQ multiplex PCR. The sample consists of about 230,000 clones, 80% to 90% of them appearing once. Residents of around 24 US areas, aged about 18 to 95 years, made up the participants. The gene calls are TRBV7-9 and TRBJ2-5, with a possible D match to TRBD1 (7 bases). The clonotype comes from a woman aged 50 to 65 in a cohort exposed to, infected with or recovered from COVID-19 (not recorded which). The specimen was PBMCs or T cells enriched from blood (not recorded which). CDR3 protein: CASSLAPGGIETQYF. The CDR3 nucleotides read TGTGCCAGCAGCTTAGCGCCAGGGGGGATTGAGACCCAGTACTTC.